The rows below give T cell receptor beta chains drawn from one sample of a study of CD8+CD57+ T cells in acquired aplastic anemia. TCRdb recomputed calls from the reads with MiXCR, one row per CDR3 protein. The sample lists roughly 180,000 distinct CDR3 sequences; 55% to 70% were seen once. Sample: sorted CD4+, CD8+, or CD8+CD57+ T cells (not recorded which) from PBMCs. These receptors were collected from a human donor with severe aplastic anemia or a healthy control (not recorded which). The CDR3 runs from the conserved cysteine through the conserved F or W. Fields, in order: J gene, clone size, D gene, V gene, CDR3 DNA, CDR3 protein. D genes are given only for firm matches. The size of a clone is reported for some rows only, either as once, few or many, or as a class for expanded clones.

J: TRBJ1-1
size: NA
D: NA
V: TRBV19
DNA: TGTGCCAGTAGTATTTTGGGCTCCAACACTGAAGCTTTCTTT
CDR3: CASSILGSNTEAFF

J: TRBJ1-6
size: NA
D: NA
V: TRBV25-1
DNA: TGTGCCAGCAGTGAATTGGAGGGTAGCTCCTATAATTCACCCCTCCACTTT
CDR3: CASSELEGSSYNSPLHF

J: TRBJ2-7
size: once
D: NA
V: TRBV7-2
DNA: TGTTCCAGCAGCTTCTCCGGCTGCGAGCAGTACTTC
CDR3: CSSSFSGCEQYF

J: TRBJ2-5
size: NA
D: TRBD2
V: TRBV20-1
DNA: TGCAGTGCTCCCGTGAGCGGGAGTGGTCAAGAGACCCAGTACTTC
CDR3: CSAPVSGSGQETQYF

J: TRBJ1-2
size: NA
D: NA
V: TRBV9
DNA: TGTGCCAGCAGCCCTCGGAGGCTAAGCTACTATGGCTACACCTTC
CDR3: CASSPRRLSYYGYTF

J: TRBJ2-7
size: few
D: NA
V: TRBV7-3
DNA: TGTGCCAGCAGCTCCTCTGGGAGCAACCTATACGAGCAGTACTTC
CDR3: CASSSSGSNLYEQYF

J: TRBJ2-5
size: NA
D: NA
V: TRBV20-1
DNA: TGCAGTGCTAGCTCGGGACTCTTACAAGAGACCCAGTACTTC
CDR3: CSASSGLLQETQYF

J: TRBJ1-6
size: few
D: NA
V: TRBV5-6
DNA: TGTGCCAGCAGCGGGGGACGGCATAATTCACCCCTCCACTTT
CDR3: CASSGGRHNSPLHF

J: TRBJ2-7
size: few
D: TRBD1
V: TRBV5-4
DNA: TGTGCCAGCAGCTTTGGGGGACAGGGGCTGAATGAGCAGTACTTC
CDR3: CASSFGGQGLNEQYF

J: TRBJ1-1
size: NA
D: NA
V: TRBV7-8
DNA: TGTGCCAGCAGCTTAGCGGAGAATGAAGCTTTCTTT
CDR3: CASSLAENEAFF

J: TRBJ2-7
size: NA
D: NA
V: TRBV7-9
DNA: TGTGCCAGCAAATTCAGGCACGAGCAGTACTTC
CDR3: CASKFRHEQYF

J: TRBJ2-7
size: many
D: NA
V: TRBV9
DNA: TGTGCCAGCAGCGTAGATCAGGGGACCTACGAGCAGTACTTC
CDR3: CASSVDQGTYEQYF

J: TRBJ1-1
size: NA
D: TRBD1
V: TRBV12-3/TRBV12-4
DNA: TGTGCCAGCAGTTTAGGGGACAGGGTTTGGCAGACTGAAGCTTTCTTT
CDR3: CASSLGDRVWQTEAFF

J: TRBJ2-7
size: once
D: TRBD1
V: TRBV29-1
DNA: TGCAGCGTTGAAGGTGCCAGCGTCCAGGGGGAATTCTACGAGCAGTACTTC
CDR3: CSVEGASVQGEFYEQYF

J: TRBJ2-7
size: few
D: NA
V: TRBV20-1
DNA: TGCAGTGCTAGGGCAGGGTTTGCCTACGAGCAGTACTTC
CDR3: CSARAGFAYEQYF

J: TRBJ1-1
size: NA
D: TRBD1
V: TRBV5-1
DNA: TGCGCCAGTTCGGGACAGCCGAACACTGAAGCTTTCTTT
CDR3: CASSGQPNTEAFF

J: TRBJ2-7
size: NA
D: TRBD2
V: TRBV5-1
DNA: TGCGCCAGCGCGACGACTAGCTACTACGAGCAGTACTTC
CDR3: CASATTSYYEQYF

J: TRBJ2-7
size: many
D: TRBD1
V: TRBV27
DNA: TGTGCCAGCAGCGCCGGGACAGGGGGTTTCGAGCAGTACTTC
CDR3: CASSAGTGGFEQYF

J: TRBJ2-1
size: few
D: NA
V: TRBV2
DNA: TGTGCCAGCAGTGAAGCGGAAGGAGGGCCGCTCTACAATGAGCAGTTCTTC
CDR3: CASSEAEGGPLYNEQFF

J: TRBJ2-7
size: NA
D: NA
V: TRBV29-1
DNA: TGCAGCGTTGAGGGGGGCGGGGGCTACGAGCAGTACTTC
CDR3: CSVEGGGGYEQYF

J: TRBJ1-5
size: many
D: NA
V: TRBV4-3
DNA: TGCGCCAGCAGCCAAGAGAGGGGGGCTTATCAGCCCCAGCATTTT
CDR3: CASSQERGAYQPQHF

J: TRBJ2-3
size: NA
D: NA
V: TRBV29-1
DNA: TGCAGCGTTGGACAGGCCCAGGATACGCAGTATTTT
CDR3: CSVGQAQDTQYF

J: TRBJ2-1
size: many
D: NA
V: TRBV29-1
DNA: TGCAGCGTTGAAGATCAGGCGTTAGATATCTACAATGAGCAGTTCTTC
CDR3: CSVEDQALDIYNEQFF

J: TRBJ2-7
size: NA
D: NA
V: TRBV24-1
DNA: TGTGCCACCAGTGAGGGCGGTAGCTCCTACGAGCAGTACTTC
CDR3: CATSEGGSSYEQYF

J: TRBJ2-7
size: few
D: NA
V: TRBV7-9
DNA: TGTGCCAGCAGCCAAGCGTTCGGGGGATCCTACGAGCAGTACTTC
CDR3: CASSQAFGGSYEQYF

J: TRBJ2-7
size: NA
D: TRBD1
V: TRBV2
DNA: TGTGCCAGCAGTAAGGACAGGATAGGCTCCTACGAGCAGTACTTC
CDR3: CASSKDRIGSYEQYF

J: TRBJ2-7
size: NA
D: NA
V: TRBV15
DNA: TGTGCCACCAGTCCTAGGGACGGGGCCTACGAGCAGTACTTC
CDR3: CATSPRDGAYEQYF

J: TRBJ1-5
size: NA
D: TRBD1
V: TRBV7-3
DNA: TGTGCCAGCAGCTTGGGAGGACAGGGACAGCCCAATCAGCCCCAGCATTTT
CDR3: CASSLGGQGQPNQPQHF

J: TRBJ2-7
size: NA
D: NA
V: TRBV7-9
DNA: TGTGCCAGCAGCTTTAACCGGGCCGCCGAGCAGTACTTC
CDR3: CASSFNRAAEQYF

J: TRBJ1-2
size: few
D: NA
V: TRBV7-6
DNA: TGTGCCAGCAGCTCCACCCAGGGCGGGTATGGCTACACCTTC
CDR3: CASSSTQGGYGYTF

J: TRBJ2-7
size: few
D: NA
V: TRBV15
DNA: TGTGCCACCAGCATAGGGGACCGGGCAATCGAGCAGTACTTC
CDR3: CATSIGDRAIEQYF

J: TRBJ2-7
size: NA
D: NA
V: TRBV20-1
DNA: TGCAGTGCTAGCGGGAGCTTTTACGAGCAGTACTTC
CDR3: CSASGSFYEQYF

J: TRBJ1-1
size: NA
D: TRBD1
V: TRBV25-1
DNA: TGTGCCAGCAGTGTATCCCTGGGACAGGGGATCTCTGAAGCTTTCTTT
CDR3: CASSVSLGQGISEAFF

J: TRBJ2-7
size: NA
D: NA
V: TRBV20-1
DNA: TGCAGTGCTAGAGTTGATACCGGGGGTTCGGCCGAGCAGTACTTC
CDR3: CSARVDTGGSAEQYF

J: TRBJ2-1
size: NA
D: NA
V: TRBV25-1
DNA: TGTGCCAGCAGTGATGCAGGGAAAAATGAGCAGTTCTTC
CDR3: CASSDAGKNEQFF

J: TRBJ2-7
size: NA
D: TRBD2
V: TRBV29-1
DNA: TGCAGCGTTGTGGGGACTAGCACCATCGAGCAGTACTTC
CDR3: CSVVGTSTIEQYF

J: TRBJ2-1
size: many
D: TRBD2
V: TRBV19
DNA: TGTGCCAGTAGTCTAGCGGGGGACTACAATGAGCAGTTCTTC
CDR3: CASSLAGDYNEQFF

J: TRBJ2-2
size: NA
D: NA
V: TRBV24-1
DNA: TGTGCCACCAGTGCCAACACCGGGGAGCTGTTTTTT
CDR3: CATSANTGELFF

J: TRBJ2-3
size: NA
D: NA
V: TRBV20-1
DNA: TGCAGTGCTAGCCTGGGGTCTAGGGCAGATACGCAGTATTTT
CDR3: CSASLGSRADTQYF

J: TRBJ2-5
size: NA
D: NA
V: TRBV10-3
DNA: TGTGCCATCAGTGAGAACGAGGAAGAGACCCAGTACTTC
CDR3: CAISENEEETQYF

J: TRBJ1-1
size: NA
D: NA
V: TRBV20-1
DNA: TGCAGTGCTTCGGACGAGGACACTGAAGCTTTCTTT
CDR3: CSASDEDTEAFF

J: TRBJ2-3
size: NA
D: TRBD2
V: TRBV7-6
DNA: TGTGCCAGCAGCCGTCCGGGCGGGGGGGCATCAGATACGCAGTATTTT
CDR3: CASSRPGGGASDTQYF

J: TRBJ1-5
size: NA
D: NA
V: TRBV10-3
DNA: TGTGCCATCAGGAGGGACGGAGATCAGCCCCAGCATTTT
CDR3: CAIRRDGDQPQHF

J: TRBJ1-1
size: NA
D: NA
V: TRBV28
DNA: TGTGCCACACGGAACACTGAAGCTTTCTTT
CDR3: CATRNTEAFF

J: TRBJ2-7
size: NA
D: TRBD1
V: TRBV11-2
DNA: TGTGCCAGCAGCAACAGGGGGTACAGGGACGAGCAGTACTTC
CDR3: CASSNRGYRDEQYF

J: TRBJ2-3
size: NA
D: TRBD2
V: TRBV7-2
DNA: TGTGCCAGCAGGCTAGCGGGGGGTAAAGATACGCAGTATTTT
CDR3: CASRLAGGKDTQYF

J: TRBJ2-3
size: NA
D: NA
V: TRBV7-8
DNA: TGTGCCAGCAGCTTAGGACACTTCCGAGAGACAGATACGCAGTATTTT
CDR3: CASSLGHFRETDTQYF

J: TRBJ2-7
size: NA
D: TRBD1
V: TRBV12-3/TRBV12-4
DNA: TGTGCCAGCAGTTACGACAGGGATTACGAGCAGTACTTC
CDR3: CASSYDRDYEQYF

J: TRBJ1-1
size: NA
D: NA
V: TRBV5-1
DNA: TGTGCCAGCAGCTTGGGGGGAAAGGACACTGAAGCTTTCTTT
CDR3: CASSLGGKDTEAFF

J: TRBJ2-7
size: NA
D: NA
V: TRBV7-9
DNA: TGTGCCAGCAGTTTGGACTCCCCACCGTTCGGGGAGCCCGAGGTAAGCGAGCAGTACTTC
CDR3: CASSLDSPPFGEPEVSEQYF

J: TRBJ2-1
size: NA
D: TRBD2
V: TRBV10-3
DNA: TGTGCCATCAGTGAGCTATTAGCGGGGGGCACTTACAATGAGCAGTTCTTC
CDR3: CAISELLAGGTYNEQFF

J: TRBJ2-3
size: NA
D: TRBD2
V: TRBV7-9
DNA: TGTGCCAGCAGCCCTACGCCCATTCTAGCGGGGATGGGAGATACGCAGTACTTT
CDR3: CASSPTPILAGMGDTQYF

J: TRBJ1-2
size: NA
D: NA
V: TRBV12-3/TRBV12-4
DNA: TGTGCCAGCAGTTTTTTTCTCCGGGGGGACTATGGCTACACCTTC
CDR3: CASSFFLRGDYGYTF

J: TRBJ1-2
size: NA
D: TRBD1
V: TRBV7-9
DNA: TGTGCCAGCAGCTCACCGGGACAGGGAGAGTATGGCTACACCTTC
CDR3: CASSSPGQGEYGYTF

J: TRBJ1-2
size: NA
D: NA
V: TRBV6-5
DNA: TGTGCCAGCAACCCACTCGGGGGCGGCGGCTACACCTTC
CDR3: CASNPLGGGGYTF

J: TRBJ2-3
size: NA
D: TRBD2
V: TRBV19
DNA: TGTGCCAGTAGTATCGGACTAGCGACAGATACGCAGTATTTT
CDR3: CASSIGLATDTQYF

J: TRBJ1-6
size: NA
D: NA
V: TRBV7-2
DNA: TGTGCCAGCAGCTTAAAAGGGGCGGGTTCACCCCTCCACTTT
CDR3: CASSLKGAGSPLHF

J: TRBJ1-1
size: once
D: NA
V: TRBV10-3
DNA: TGTGCCATCAGTTTGTCCGCAGGGATTAACACTGAAGCTTTCTTT
CDR3: CAISLSAGINTEAFF

J: TRBJ2-3
size: many
D: TRBD2
V: TRBV6-2/TRBV6-3
DNA: TGTGCCAGCAGTTACAACGGGGGGGGCGCGGATACGCAGTATTTT
CDR3: CASSYNGGGADTQYF